These T cell receptor beta chains were read from a single sample in a study of chemoradiotherapy in HPV16-positive cancers. Sequencing used immunoSEQ multiplex PCR; TCRdb keeps in-frame clones, though not all of them. This sample has roughly 7,300 clones, with about 84% found just once. This material was acquired from a patient who underwent chemoradiotherapy. The source is a human donor with HPV-associated anogenital cancer. Each CDR3 is given with its conserved first and last residue. Each record gives: clone size, V gene, J gene, D gene, CDR3 DNA, CDR3 protein. A D gene is named only where the DNA matches it firmly. The size of a clone is reported for some rows only, either as once, few or many, or as a class for expanded clones.

>.|TRBV11-2|TRBJ2-3|TRBD2
TGTGCCAGCAGCTTAAATATAGCGGGGGAATCAGATACGCAGTATTTT
CASSLNIAGESDTQYF
>.|TRBV30|TRBJ2-2|.
TGTGCCTGGAGAAGATTAAACACCGGGGAGCTGTTTTTT
CAWRRLNTGELFF
>few|TRBV6-4|TRBJ1-2|.
TGTGCCAGCAGTGACTGGAGGACGGGGGGTGGCTACACCTTC
CASSDWRTGGGYTF
>.|TRBV4-1|TRBJ2-1|TRBD2
TGCGCCAGCAGCCAACCGGGACTAGCAAACAATGAGCAGTTCTTC
CASSQPGLANNEQFF
>.|TRBV5-6|TRBJ2-6|.
TGTGCCAGCAGCTTGGGACTTCTTAGGACCTCTGGGGCCAACGTCCTGACTTTC
CASSLGLLRTSGANVLTF
>.|TRBV15|TRBJ2-3|.
TGTGCCACCAGCAGAACCAGGGGTCGTGACGGCACAGATACGCAGTATTTT
CATSRTRGRDGTDTQYF
>.|TRBV2|TRBJ2-1|.
TGTGCCAGCAGTGAGACCACGGCCTCCTACAATGAGCAGTTCTTC
CASSETTASYNEQFF
>.|TRBV30|TRBJ2-3|.
TGTGCCTCCCAAGGGAGCACAGATACGCAGTATTTT
CASQGSTDTQYF
>few|TRBV19|TRBJ2-2|TRBD1
TGTGCCAGTAGACGATACGGACAGGGCTTGATCACCGGGGAGCTGTTTTTT
CASRRYGQGLITGELFF
>.|TRBV5-4|TRBJ2-3|TRBD1
TGTGCCAGCAGCTGGGGACAGGGCACAGATACGCAGTATTTT
CASSWGQGTDTQYF
>.|TRBV7-2|TRBJ2-3|.
TGTGCCAGCAGCTCGCTGGGGGCTAGCACAGATACGCAGTATTTT
CASSSLGASTDTQYF
>.|TRBV25-1|TRBJ1-2|TRBD1
TGTGCCAGCAGTGGGACAGGGGGCTTCTATGGCTACACCTTC
CASSGTGGFYGYTF
>few|TRBV18|TRBJ2-6|.
TGTGCCAGCTCCGAACAGGGCTCTGGGGCCAACGTCCTGACTTTC
CASSEQGSGANVLTF
>.|TRBV5-4|TRBJ2-3|TRBD1
TGTGCCAGCAGCACCGGGACAGGCACAGATACGCAGTATTTT
CASSTGTGTDTQYF
>.|TRBV6-1|TRBJ1-5|.
TGTGCCAGCAGTGAGAGTGGAGGCGGCAATCAGCCCCAGCATTTT
CASSESGGGNQPQHF
>.|TRBV5-1|TRBJ2-4|TRBD2
TGCGCCAGCAGCTCTTATCTAGCGGGGGGGTCTAAAAACATTCAGTACTTC
CASSSYLAGGSKNIQYF
>.|TRBV7-2|TRBJ1-3|.
TGTGCCAGCAGCCCAGACAGTTTCTCTGGAAACACCATATATTTT
CASSPDSFSGNTIYF
>.|TRBV4-1|TRBJ2-1|TRBD1
TGCGCCAGCAGCCGAGGGACAGACAATGAGCAGTTCTTC
CASSRGTDNEQFF
>.|TRBV9|TRBJ1-4|.
TGTGCCAGCAGCCTCGACAGTGTAAGGGAAAAACTGTTTTTT
CASSLDSVREKLFF
>once|TRBV6-6|TRBJ2-5|.
TGTGCCAGCAGTTCGGGCTACCTAAAAGAGGCCCAGTACTTC
CASSSGYLKEAQYF
>.|TRBV2|TRBJ2-1|.
TGTGCCAGCACCCAGTTCTCCTATGAGCAGTTCTTC
CASTQFSYEQFF
>.|TRBV5-6|TRBJ2-3|.
TGTGCCAGCAGCTTGGGAGGAGGCACAGATACGCAGTATTTT
CASSLGGGTDTQYF
>few|TRBV6-5|TRBJ1-1|.
TGTGCCAGCAGTTACTCTGGCCAGATGAACACTGAAGCTTTCTTT
CASSYSGQMNTEAFF
>.|TRBV4-3|TRBJ2-1|TRBD2
TGCGCCAGCAGCCAAAGACTAGCGGGAGAACTTGGCGCCTACAATGAGCAGTTCTTC
CASSQRLAGELGAYNEQFF
>.|TRBV7-6|TRBJ2-2|TRBD2
TGTGCCAGCAGCTCCTCACGGACTAGCGGGGAGAACACCGGGGAGCTGTTTTTT
CASSSSRTSGENTGELFF
>.|TRBV28|TRBJ2-6|.
TGTGCCAGCAGCTTAGGGTTGCCTGGGGCCAACGTCCTGACTTTC
CASSLGLPGANVLTF
>few|TRBV6-4|TRBJ2-2|.
TGTGCCAGCAGTGAGGAGGGCGTCACGACCGGGGAGCTGTTTTTT
CASSEEGVTTGELFF
>.|TRBV7-2|TRBJ2-2|.
TGTGCCAGCAGCTCTGGAGTTATGGGGCCCCGGGGCACCGGGGAGCTGTTTTTT
CASSSGVMGPRGTGELFF
>.|TRBV7-2|TRBJ2-2|.
TGTGCCAGCAGCCTTAGTGTATTGCGGGACCGAAGGGGCACCGGGGAGCTGTTTTTT
CASSLSVLRDRRGTGELFF
>.|TRBV23-1|TRBJ1-2|TRBD1
TGCGCCAGCAGTCAATCGTCGGGACAGGGCCGCAGTTCTAACTATGGCTACACCTTC
CASSQSSGQGRSSNYGYTF
>.|TRBV21-1|TRBJ2-1|.
TGTGCCAGCAGTCCGGGACTCAGGTACAATGAGCAGTTCTTC
CASSPGLRYNEQFF
>.|TRBV9|TRBJ2-7|.
TGTGCCAGCAGCGCTTCGAATCCTTACGAGCAGTACTTC
CASSASNPYEQYF
>.|TRBV19|TRBJ2-5|.
TGTGCCAGTAGTATAATCAGGGGAGAGACCCAGTACTTC
CASSIIRGETQYF
>.|TRBV4-1|TRBJ1-2|.
TGCGCCAGCAGCCACGCCTTGCAGTCCTATGGCTACACCTTC
CASSHALQSYGYTF
>.|TRBV14|TRBJ2-1|TRBD2
TGTGCCAGCAGCCCTACTAGCGGGGGTTACAATGAGCAGTTCTTC
CASSPTSGGYNEQFF
>.|TRBV29-1|TRBJ1-2|.
TGCAGCGTTGAGAACAGCGATAACTATGGCTACACCTTC
CSVENSDNYGYTF
>.|TRBV7-9|TRBJ2-7|TRBD2
TGTGCCAGCAGCTTCGGACTGTCGGCTAGCGGGAGGAACGAGCAGTACTTC
CASSFGLSASGRNEQYF
>.|TRBV29-1|TRBJ2-7|TRBD2
TGCAGCGTGGTACCCGGGACTAGCGATTACGAGCAGTACTTC
CSVVPGTSDYEQYF
>.|TRBV7-6|TRBJ2-1|TRBD1
TGTGCCATCCGGGGGGACAGGGGAGGGAATGAGCAGTTCTTC
CAIRGDRGGNEQFF
>once|TRBV5-6|TRBJ2-3|TRBD2
TGTGCCAGCAGCGGACTAGCGGATTCCTCATTCACAGATACGCAGTATTTT
CASSGLADSSFTDTQYF
>few|TRBV5-4|TRBJ2-7|TRBD1
TGTGCCAGCAGCTTAGGGACAGGGGGAAACTACGAGCAGTACTTC
CASSLGTGGNYEQYF
>.|TRBV2|TRBJ1-2|.
TGTGCCAGCAGTTCTGGGGGGACGAACTATGGCTACACCTTC
CASSSGGTNYGYTF
>.|TRBV9|TRBJ2-7|.
TGTGCCAGCAGCGTAGCTATTACCCCTAGTGAGAACGAGCAGTACTTC
CASSVAITPSENEQYF
>.|TRBV14|TRBJ2-5|.
TGTGCCAGCAGCCAAGGACAGACCCAAGAGACCCAGTACTTC
CASSQGQTQETQYF
>few|TRBV5-1|TRBJ1-6|.
TGCGCCAGCAGCTTGGGAGGCGGGAGCTCCTATAATTCACCCCTCCACTTT
CASSLGGGSSYNSPLHF
>.|TRBV5-1|TRBJ2-2|TRBD1
TGCGCCAGCAGCTTGGAACAGGGGGTCACCGGGGAGCTGTTTTTT
CASSLEQGVTGELFF
>.|TRBV11-3|TRBJ1-2|.
TGTGCCAGCAGCTTAGAAGGCCGGGGGGGAAACTATGGCTACACCTTC
CASSLEGRGGNYGYTF
>.|TRBV28|TRBJ2-1|.
TGTGCCAGCAGCACCGGGACCCCCGGCCTCTATGAGCAGTTCTTC
CASSTGTPGLYEQFF
>.|TRBV7-9|TRBJ2-7|.
TGTGCCAGCAGCTCCCCCGCAGGCTCGCCCAGCTCCTACGAGCAGTACTTC
CASSSPAGSPSSYEQYF
>.|TRBV2|TRBJ2-5|.
TGTGCCAGCAGTGAAGGACAACACCCGTACCAAGAGACCCAGTACTTC
CASSEGQHPYQETQYF